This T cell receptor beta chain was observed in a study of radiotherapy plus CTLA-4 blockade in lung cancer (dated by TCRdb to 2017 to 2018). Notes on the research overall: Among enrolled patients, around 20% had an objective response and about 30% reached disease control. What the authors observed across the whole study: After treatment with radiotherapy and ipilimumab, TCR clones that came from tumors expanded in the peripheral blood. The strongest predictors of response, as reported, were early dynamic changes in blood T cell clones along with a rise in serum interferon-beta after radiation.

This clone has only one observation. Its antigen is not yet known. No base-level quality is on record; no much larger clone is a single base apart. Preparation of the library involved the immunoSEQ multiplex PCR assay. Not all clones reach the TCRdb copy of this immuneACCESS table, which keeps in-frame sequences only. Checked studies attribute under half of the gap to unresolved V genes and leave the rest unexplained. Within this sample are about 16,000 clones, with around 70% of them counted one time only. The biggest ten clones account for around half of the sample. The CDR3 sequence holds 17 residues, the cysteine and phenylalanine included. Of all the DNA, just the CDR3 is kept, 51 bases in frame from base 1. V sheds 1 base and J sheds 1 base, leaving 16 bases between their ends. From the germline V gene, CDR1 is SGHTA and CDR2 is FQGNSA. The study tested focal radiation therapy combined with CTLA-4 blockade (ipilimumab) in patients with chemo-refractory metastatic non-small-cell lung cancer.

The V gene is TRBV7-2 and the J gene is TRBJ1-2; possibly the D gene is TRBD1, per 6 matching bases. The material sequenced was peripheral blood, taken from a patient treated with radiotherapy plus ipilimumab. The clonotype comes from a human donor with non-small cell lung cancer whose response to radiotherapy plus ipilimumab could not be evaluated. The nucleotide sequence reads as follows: TGTGCCAGCAGCTTAGGCGGGGGGGGGCGCCTTAACTATGGCTACACCTTC. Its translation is CASSLGGGGRLNYGYTF. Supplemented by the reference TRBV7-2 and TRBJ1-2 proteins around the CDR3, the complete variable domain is GAGVSQSPSNKVTEKGKDVELRCDPISGHTALYWYRQSLGQGLEFLIYFQGNSAPDKSGLPSDRFSAERTGGSVSTLTIQRTQQEDSAVYLCASSLGGGGRLNYGYTFGSGTRLTVV.